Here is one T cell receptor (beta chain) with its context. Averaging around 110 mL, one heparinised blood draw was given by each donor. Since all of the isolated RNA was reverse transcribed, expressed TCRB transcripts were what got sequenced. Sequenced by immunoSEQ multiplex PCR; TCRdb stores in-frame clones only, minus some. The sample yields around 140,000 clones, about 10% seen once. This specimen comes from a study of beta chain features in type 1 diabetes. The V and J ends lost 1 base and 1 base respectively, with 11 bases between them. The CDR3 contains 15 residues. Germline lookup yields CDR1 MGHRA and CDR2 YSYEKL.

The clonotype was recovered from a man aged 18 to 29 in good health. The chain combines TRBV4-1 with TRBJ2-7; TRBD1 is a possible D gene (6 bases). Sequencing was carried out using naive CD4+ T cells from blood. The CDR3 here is CASSQVGTRSYEQYF. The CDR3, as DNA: TGCGCCAGCAGCCAAGTCGGGACAAGATCCTACGAGCAGTACTTC.